This T cell receptor (beta chain) was observed in a study of OX40 agonist ivuxolimab in advanced cancers. Overall study: Patients in dose escalation had liver, melanoma, kidney or head and neck cancers. Participants could have had prior anti-PD-1, anti-PD-L1 or anti-CTLA-4 therapy, and 40% had some. Study-wide results and limits: In general, CD8+ T cells held more expanded clones than CD4+ did, on average.

Only in-frame clones appear in the TCRdb table, and some are missing; sequencing was by immunoSEQ multiplex PCR. The sample includes approximately 79,000 clones, approximately 86% of them seen just once. Germline V lookup: CDR1 LNHDA, CDR2 SQIVND (reference sequence). This CDR3 region has 13 residues. With respect to this clone: No antigen is known for it. Germline and junction disagree at one end, which may indicate a read error.

Autoimmune disease history or systemic immunosuppression led to patient exclusion. The TCR originated in an adult with an advanced solid tumor such as melanoma, head and neck, liver or kidney cancer. The sequencing here drew on CD4+ or CD8+ T cells sorted from blood, taken in a trial of the OX40 agonist ivuxolimab. The genes are TRBV19 and TRBJ1-5; D gene uncertain. CDR3 sequence reads: CASSISGSNAAIF. CDR3 in DNA: TGTGCCAGTAGTATCTCCGGGTCTAATGCGGCCATTTTT.